A single sample is the source of the 21 T cell receptor beta chains below, sequenced in a study of identical twins (TCRdb year 2016). Library creation used 5' RACE. Sequencing used an Illumina HiSeq 2000. Using fastp trimming at Q25 and MiXCR clonotype assembly, TCRdb reanalyzed the public sequencing data and kept in-frame beta chains. Each record represents a unique CDR3 protein, reported with the most common genes and DNA among its rows. Counted in this sample were 690,000 or so distinct CDR3 sequences; around 6.1% of them appeared once. The biggest ten clones account for 1.5% to 2% of the sample. Sequencing was performed on naive T cells sorted from blood. The cell subset or site label here, explained by the study, means: cells isolated with a human naive T-cell isolation kit. The receptors originated from a man between 18 and 29 years old in good health.

The chain links TRBV7-2 to TRBJ2-1; maybe TRBD2 (7 bases). The length of the CDR3 is 18 residues. V was shortened by 0 bases and J by 7 bases, with 22 bases between the two germline ends. The V gene's germline CDR1 is SGHTA and CDR2 FQGNSA. CDR3 nucleotides: TGTGCCAGCAGCTTAGCACCTAGCGGCCCAGGAGGGGGTAATGAGCAGTTCTTC. Protein product: CASSLAPSGPGGGNEQFF.

This clonotype has a count of ten or more. The chain joins TRBV7-2 to TRBJ2-1; TRBD2 might be the D (6 bases). Germline V gives CDR1 SGHTA, CDR2 FQGNSA. This CDR3 has 15 amino acids. V lost 1 base and J lost 10, with 17 bases in between. For the CDR3, the DNA is TGTGCCAGCAGCTTAGTCGGGGGACCAACCAGAGAGCAGTTCTTC. The encoded protein is CASSLVGGPTREQFF.

The chain carries TRBV27 and TRBJ2-2; 9 positions match TRBD1. With 5 bases clipped from V and 2 bases from J, the junction kept 12 bases outside the gene matches. In germline, CDR1 is MNHEY, CDR2 SMNVEV (reference sequence). This CDR3 region has 18 residues. CDR3: CASSLPGTGTTNTGELFF. CDR3 coding DNA: TGTGCCAGCAGTCTCCCCGGGACAGGGACCACAAACACCGGGGAGCTGTTTTTT.

This clonotype was seen ten or more times. CDR3 in amino acids: CASSQEGRGREFGYTF. Written as DNA, the CDR3 is TGTGCCAGCAGCCAAGAGGGCAGGGGGCGCGAGTTTGGCTACACCTTC. The chain carries TRBV3-1 and TRBJ1-2, with 8 positions matching TRBD1. The V and J ends lost 0 bases and 7 bases, in that order; junction bases with no gene match: 10. This CDR3 contains 16 residues. Looked up from germline, CDR1 is LGHDT and CDR2 is YNNKEL (reference sequence).

In its sample, this clonotype was seen many times. This chain uses TRBV7-9 with TRBJ2-7; D call uncertain. Germline V gene data show CDR1 as SEHNR and CDR2 as FQNEAQ (reference sequence). Trimming pared 1 base from V and 0 bases from J, leaving 10 bases between. CDR3 length: 15 amino acids. CDR3 DNA sequence: TGTGCCAGCAGCTTAGGACGGACGAGCTCCTACGAGCAGTACGTC. Protein product: CASSLGRTSSYEQYV.

The V call is TRBV7-2, the J call TRBJ2-7; 9 nucleotides match TRBD1. This CDR3 contains 15 residues. Trimming at V came to 0 bases and at J to 3 bases, leaving 3 bases not matched to a gene. CDR1 and CDR2 from the germline V gene are SGHTA and FQGNSA. The CDR3 protein is CASSLAADRGYEQYF. The CDR3 coding sequence is TGTGCCAGCAGCTTAGCAGCGGACAGGGGCTACGAGCAGTACTTC.

This clonotype was counted ten times or more. An end of the junction does not agree with germline; a read error may underlie this. The V and J genes are TRBV12-3 or TRBV12-4 and TRBJ2-1, with a weak D call TRBD1 (6 bases). This CDR3 is built from 12 residues. As DNA, the CDR3 is TGCGCCAGCAGCTTTACAGGGAATGAGCAGTTCTTC. Amino acids: CASSFTGNEQFF.

V is TRBV5-1 and J is TRBJ1-2; D might be TRBD1 (5 bases). Trimming pared 5 bases from V and 4 bases from J, leaving 15 bases between. Germline values: CDR1 SGHRS, CDR2 YFSETQ. This CDR3 spans 14 amino acids. The CDR3, as DNA: TGCGCCAGCAGACGCCTGTGGGGGATCTATGGCTACACCTTC. Protein product: CASRRLWGIYGYTF.

A few counts support this clonotype. The chain links TRBV7-6 to TRBJ2-3, with D perhaps TRBD1 (6 bases). The V gene lost 1 base and the J gene lost 1 base, with 15 bases spanning the gap. Germline V gives CDR1 SGHVS, CDR2 FNYEAQ. The CDR3 has 17 residues. The CDR3 coding sequence is TGTGCCAGCAGCTTAGAGGTGACACAGGGTGGCACAGATACGCAGTATTTT. Translated: CASSLEVTQGGTDTQYF.

The chain recombines TRBV3-1 with TRBJ2-5; TRBD1 might be the D (7 bases). This CDR3 has 15 amino acids. Trimming stripped 6 bases from V and 4 bases from J, with 18 bases between. Germline V CDR1 and CDR2: LGHDT, YNNKEL (reference sequence). CDR3 DNA sequence: TGTGCCAGCAGACCCCAGGGGGGAGGCTTAGAGACCCAGTACTTC. Amino acid sequence: CASRPQGGGLETQYF.

The J gene is TRBJ2-7, the V gene TRBV12-3 or TRBV12-4; TRBD2 matches 9 bases. The CDR3 totals 15 residues. V shed 3 bases, J shed 4 bases, and the junction held 7 bases outside the gene matches. Written as DNA, the CDR3 is TGTGCCAGCAGTTTTAAAGGCGGGAGGGCTTACGAGCAGTACTTC. It specifies CASSFKGGRAYEQYF.

This clonotype was counted many times. This chain uses TRBV29-1 with TRBJ1-1; 7 positions match TRBD1. CDR1 is SQVTM, CDR2 ANQGSEA, per germline. Trimming at V came to 8 bases and at J to 5 bases, leaving 11 bases not matched to a gene. The CDR3 runs to 13 residues. The CDR3 DNA sequence: TGCAGCTCTATGACAGGGATTGGGACTGAAGCTTTCTTT. The encoded protein is CSSMTGIGTEAFF.

This clonotype was observed at least ten times. The J gene is TRBJ1-6, the V gene TRBV6-5, with a tentative D call TRBD1 (6 bases). The CDR3 runs to 18 residues. Between the trimmed V and J ends, which lost 2 bases and 0 bases, there was a span of 14 bases. CDR1 and CDR2 from the germline V gene are MNHEY and SVGAGI. DNA for the CDR3: TGTGCCAGCAGTTACGCGCCCCCGACAGGCTCCTATAATTCACCCCTCCACTTT. Translated: CASSYAPPTGSYNSPLHF.

Ten or more counts support this clonotype. The chain couples TRBV11-2 to TRBJ1-3; D gene unclear. The CDR3 sequence is 18 residues long. Trimming pared 5 bases from V and 0 bases from J, leaving 20 bases between. Per the germline V gene, CDR1 is SGHAT and CDR2 is FQNNGV. The CDR3 DNA follows: TGTGCCAGCAGCCCACAACCCCCCGGGAGCACCTCTGGAAACACCATATATTTT. Protein sequence: CASSPQPPGSTSGNTIYF.

This rearrangement joins TRBV20-1 to TRBJ2-1; D is uncertain. V lost 5 bases and J lost 0, with 11 bases in between. The CDR3 is 14 amino acids. The germline V gene has CDR1 DFQATT and CDR2 SNEGSKA (reference sequence). Here the CDR3 DNA reads TGCAGTGCTCCCCTTTGGGTCTCCTACAATGAGCAGTTCTTC. Residues: CSAPLWVSYNEQFF.

In the case of this clonotype: At one end, the junction sequence differs from germline, possibly due to a read error. The chain is built from TRBV2 and TRBJ2-7; D assignment may be TRBD1 or TRBD2 (5 bases each). Germline V gives CDR1 SNHLY, CDR2 FYNNEI. The CDR3 is 14 amino acids. The CDR3 coding sequence is TGTGCCAGCAGTGGAGCTGAGGGGCTGATAGTAATACGCTTC. Translation: CASSGAEGLIVIRF.

The V and J genes are TRBV15 and TRBJ2-2; 11 bases map to TRBD1. Germline V lookup: CDR1 LNHNV, CDR2 YYDKDF (reference sequence). The CDR3 consists of 17 residues. The V and J ends lost 0 bases and 4 bases, in that order; junction bases with no gene match: 4. The chain's CDR3 is CATSRDLGTGGTGELFF. CDR3 nucleotide sequence: TGTGCCACCAGCAGAGATCTTGGGACAGGGGGCACCGGGGAGCTGTTTTTT.

The sample holds many counts of this clonotype. V and J are TRBV7-2 and TRBJ2-5; D tentatively reads TRBD1 or TRBD2 (5 bases each). This CDR3 region has 16 residues. The V gene lost 5 bases and the J gene lost 0 bases, with 16 bases spanning the gap. CDR1 is SGHTA, CDR2 FQGNSA, per germline. The CDR3 loop reads CASSPVRGVYQETQYF. As DNA, the CDR3 is TGTGCCAGCAGCCCCGTCCGAGGGGTCTACCAAGAGACCCAGTACTTC.

This clonotype was seen only a few times. The gene calls are TRBV5-1 and TRBJ2-7; the D call may be TRBD1 or TRBD2 (6 bases each). The ends were cut back, 3 bases at V and 1 base at J, with 17 bases in the middle. CDR1 SGHRS and CDR2 YFSETQ come from the germline V gene. The CDR3 totals 16 residues. The CDR3, as DNA: TGCGCCAGCAGCTCCGCAACAGGGACTTCATCCTACGAGCAGTACTTC. This codes for CASSSATGTSSYEQYF.

The sample holds many counts of this clonotype. This rearrangement joins TRBV10-3 to TRBJ1-5; D possibly corresponds to TRBD1 (5 bases). Germline values: CDR1 ENHRY, CDR2 SYGVKD. Trimming pared 2 bases from V and 6 bases from J, leaving 17 bases between. This CDR3 has 16 amino acids. The CDR3 DNA reads as TGTGCCATCAGTGAGGGTTTTAGGACAATCAGTCAGCCCCAGCATTTT. Protein: CAISEGFRTISQPQHF.

Ten or more counts support this clonotype. The chain joins TRBV9 to TRBJ1-2, with 8 nucleotides matching TRBD1. After removal of 0 bases from V and 8 bases from J, the junction contained 3 bases not matched to a gene. Germline values: CDR1 SGDLS, CDR2 YYNGEE. The CDR3 spans 13 residues. CDR3: CASSVDPGGGYTF. The CDR3 DNA reads as TGTGCCAGCAGCGTAGACCCAGGGGGCGGCTACACCTTC.